The TCR beta chain under discussion was sequenced for a study of blood T cells in healthy people across ages. Study results and limitations: Among T cells, TCR beta diversity per million cells dropped roughly linearly as age rose.

A second PCR of about 6 to 12 cycles used a sample-barcoded 5' primer and a J-beta primer mix. One entry per CDR3 protein results from TCRdb running MiXCR on the 5' RACE reads. Of around 1,800,000 distinct CDR3 sequences listed, around 40% are singletons. This clonotype was counted a few times. The antigen is unknown. CDR1 is SGHTA, CDR2 FQGTGA, per germline. The CDR3 contains 13 residues. Trimming took off 1 base at V and 7 bases at J, with 11 bases between the two ends. The receptor's source is a human donor in good health. This chain uses TRBV7-3 with TRBJ2-7, with a weak D call TRBD2 (5 bases). Sequenced material: blood. CDR3 protein: CASSLIAGGEQYF. The CDR3 DNA reads TGTGCCAGCAGCTTAATTGCGGGTGGGGAGCAGTACTTC. The whole variable domain, remainder taken from reference TRBV7-3 and TRBJ2-7, is GAGVSQTPSNKVTEKGKYVELRCDPISGHTALYWYRQSLGQGPEFLIYFQGTGAADDSGLPNDRFFAVRPEGSVSTLKIQRTERGDSAVYLCASSLIAGGEQYFGPGTRLTVT.